One and the same sample provided the 10 T cell receptor beta chains below, sequenced in a study of technical replicates of blood from several donors. This table comes from immunoSEQ multiplex PCR, and its TCRdb copy is limited to in-frame clones, with some not included. Of tens of thousands of clones listed, 96% are singletons. Sequenced material: T cells isolated from PBMCs. The receptors were sampled from a human donor in good health.

The V and J genes are TRBV5-1 and TRBJ2-2; TRBD2 matches 8 bases. The length of the CDR3 is 15 residues. From germline, CDR1 is SGHRS and CDR2 YFSETQ. Losses at the gene ends were 3 bases for V and 2 bases for J; bases not matched to a gene: 3. CDR3 sequence (DNA): TGCGCCAGCAGCTGGCGGGAGGCCAACACCGGGGAGCTGTTTTTT. Its protein is CASSWREANTGELFF.

The chain carries TRBV7-9 and TRBJ2-1; weak D call: TRBD2 (5 bases). The CDR3 loop spans 15 amino acids. Trimming stripped 1 base from V and 3 bases from J, with 10 bases between. Germline V gives CDR1 SEHNR, CDR2 FQNEAQ (reference sequence). This CDR3 is CASSLDRTFYNEQFF. The CDR3, as DNA: TGTGCCAGCAGCTTAGATAGGACTTTCTACAATGAGCAGTTCTTC.

The chain recombines TRBV7-9 with TRBJ2-3; 8 bases match TRBD2. V shed 1 base, J shed 0 bases, and the junction held 6 bases outside the gene matches. From germline, CDR1 is SEHNR and CDR2 FQNEAQ (reference sequence). This CDR3 is built from 17 residues. The CDR3 DNA follows: TGTGCCAGCAGCTTAGAGGTAGCGGGGACTAGCACAGATACGCAGTATTTT. Protein: CASSLEVAGTSTDTQYF. Looking up the rest from reference TRBV7-9 and TRBJ2-3 gives the full variable domain: DTGVSQNPRHKITKRGQNVTFRCDPISEHNRLYWYRQTLGQGPEFLTYFQNEAQLEKSRLLSDRFSAERPKGSFSTLEIQRTEQGDSAMYLCASSLEVAGTSTDTQYFGPGTRLTVL.

The count of this clone is one. The rearrangement links TRBV27 to TRBJ2-2, with 9 bases that match TRBD1. Germline V CDR1 and CDR2: MNHEY, SMNVEV (reference sequence). V trimming: 4 bases; J trimming: 5 bases; junction bases outside the gene matches: 5. This CDR3 contains 15 residues. The CDR3 reads CASSWGQGLTGELFF. CDR3 bases: TGTGCCAGCAGTTGGGGACAGGGTTTGACCGGGGAGCTGTTTTTT.

With respect to this clone: At the DNA level, this CDR3 is encoded by other sequences in the same sample as well. V and J are TRBV9 and TRBJ2-2, with D unclear. The V gene lost 4 bases and the J gene lost 2 bases, with 3 bases spanning the gap. Per the germline V gene, CDR1 is SGDLS and CDR2 is YYNGEE. This CDR3 contains 12 residues. The DNA for the CDR3 is TGTGCCAGCAGCCTTAACACCGGGGAGCTGTTTTTT. Protein: CASSLNTGELFF.

In DNA form, the CDR3 reads TGTGCCAGCTCACCGGGACTCGCCTACGAGCAGTACTTC. The encoded protein is CASSPGLAYEQYF. The V gene is TRBV18, the J gene TRBJ2-7; D might be TRBD2 (6 bases). This CDR3 is built from 13 residues. V lost 3 bases and J 2 bases, leaving 8 bases between the germline ends. Germline V gene lookup returns CDR1 KGHSH and CDR2 LQKENI.

The rearrangement uses TRBV27 and TRBJ2-7; a weak D match, TRBD1 (6 bases). From germline, CDR1 is MNHEY and CDR2 SMNVEV (reference sequence). With 7 bases removed from V and 4 bases from J, the gap between germline ends came to 14 bases. This CDR3 is 13 amino acids long. The CDR3 nucleotides read TGTGCCAGCACTGGGGGCTTCGATTACGAGCAGTACTTC. Translation: CASTGGFDYEQYF.

This clone was seen a single time. The rearrangement links TRBV7-3 to TRBJ2-7; D is perhaps TRBD1 (7 bases). The CDR3 has 15 amino acids. Looked up from germline, CDR1 is SGHTA and CDR2 is FQGTGA. Trimming removed 3 bases from V and 7 bases from J, with 19 bases in between. CDR3 bases: TGTGCCAGCAGCTTTATCAGGGGGGAAAAAGGGGAGCAGTACTTC. Its protein product is CASSFIRGEKGEQYF. The entire variable domain, with the rest obtained from reference TRBV7-3 and TRBJ2-7, is as follows: GAGVSQTPSNKVTEKGKYVELRCDPISGHTALYWYRQSLGQGPEFLIYFQGTGAADDSGLPNDRFFAVRPEGSVSTLKIQRTERGDSAVYLCASSFIRGEKGEQYFGPGTRLTVT.

The chain combines TRBV6-4 with TRBJ2-1; D is ambiguous. The CDR3 consists of 13 residues. Germline V lookup: CDR1 MRHNA, CDR2 SNTAGT. Trimming left V 4 bases short and J 8 bases short, with 12 bases between. In DNA, the CDR3 is TGTGCCAGCAGTGTACGCGAGAGCTATGAGCAGTTCTTC. Translating it yields CASSVRESYEQFF.

CDR3 sequence reads: CASSFSRGRNTEAFF. CDR3 coding DNA: TGTGCCAGCAGTTTTAGCAGGGGGCGGAACACTGAAGCTTTCTTT. This rearrangement joins TRBV28 to TRBJ1-1, with 8 nucleotides matching TRBD1. CDR3 size: 15 residues. Per the germline V gene, CDR1 is MDHEN and CDR2 is SYDVKM. The V segment lost 3 bases and the J segment 1 base; nucleotides outside the gene matches: 4.